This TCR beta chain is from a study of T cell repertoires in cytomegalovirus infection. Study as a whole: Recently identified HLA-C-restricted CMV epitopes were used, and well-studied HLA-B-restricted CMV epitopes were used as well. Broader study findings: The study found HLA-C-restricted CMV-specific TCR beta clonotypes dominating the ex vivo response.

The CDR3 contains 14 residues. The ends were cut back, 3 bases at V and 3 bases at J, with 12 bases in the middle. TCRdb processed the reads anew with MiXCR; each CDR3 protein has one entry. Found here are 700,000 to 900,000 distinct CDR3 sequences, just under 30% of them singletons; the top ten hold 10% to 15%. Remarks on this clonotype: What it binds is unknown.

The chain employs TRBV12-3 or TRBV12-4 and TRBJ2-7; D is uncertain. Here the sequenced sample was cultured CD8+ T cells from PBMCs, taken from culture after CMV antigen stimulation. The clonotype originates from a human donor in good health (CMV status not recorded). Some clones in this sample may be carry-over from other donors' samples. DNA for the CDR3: TGTGCCAGCAGTTTCGTTGGGGAAAGCTACGAGCAGTACTTC. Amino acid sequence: CASSFVGESYEQYF.